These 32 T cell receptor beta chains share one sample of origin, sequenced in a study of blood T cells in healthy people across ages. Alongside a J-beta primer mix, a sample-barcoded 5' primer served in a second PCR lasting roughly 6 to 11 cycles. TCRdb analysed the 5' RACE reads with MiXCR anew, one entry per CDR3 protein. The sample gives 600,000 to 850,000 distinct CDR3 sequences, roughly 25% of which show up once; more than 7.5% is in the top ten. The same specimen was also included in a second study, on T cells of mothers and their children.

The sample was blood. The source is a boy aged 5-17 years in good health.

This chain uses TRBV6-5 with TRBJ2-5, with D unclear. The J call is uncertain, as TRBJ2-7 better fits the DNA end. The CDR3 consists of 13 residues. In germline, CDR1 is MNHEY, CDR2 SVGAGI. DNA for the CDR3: TGTGCCAGCAGTCGACTTGCGCGCTACGAGCAGTACTTC. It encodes CASSRLARYEQYF.

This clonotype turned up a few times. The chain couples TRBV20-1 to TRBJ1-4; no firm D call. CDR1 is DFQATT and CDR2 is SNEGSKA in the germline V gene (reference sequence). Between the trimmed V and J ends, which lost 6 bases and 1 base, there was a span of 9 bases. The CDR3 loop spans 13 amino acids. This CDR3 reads CSARDRTNEKLFF. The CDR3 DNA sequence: TGCAGTGCCCGAGATCGAACTAATGAAAAACTGTTTTTT.

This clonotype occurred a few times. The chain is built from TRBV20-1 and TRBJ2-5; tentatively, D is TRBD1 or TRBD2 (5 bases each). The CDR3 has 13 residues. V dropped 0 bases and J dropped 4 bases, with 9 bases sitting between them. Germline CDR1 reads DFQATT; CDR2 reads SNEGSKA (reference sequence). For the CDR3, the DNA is TGCAGTGCTAGAGATGGTGGGGGAGAGACCCAGTACTTC. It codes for CSARDGGGETQYF.

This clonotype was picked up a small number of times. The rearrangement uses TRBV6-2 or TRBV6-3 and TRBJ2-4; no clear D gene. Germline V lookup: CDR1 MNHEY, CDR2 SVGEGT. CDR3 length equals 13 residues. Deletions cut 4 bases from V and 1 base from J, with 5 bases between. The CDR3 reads CASSLEAKNIQYF. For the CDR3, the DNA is TGTGCCAGCAGTTTAGAGGCCAAAAACATTCAGTACTTC.

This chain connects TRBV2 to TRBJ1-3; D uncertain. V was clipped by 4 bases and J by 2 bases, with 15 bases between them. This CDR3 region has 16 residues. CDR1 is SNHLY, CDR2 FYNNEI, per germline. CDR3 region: CASSAPQNLPGNTIYF. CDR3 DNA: TGTGCCAGCAGTGCTCCCCAGAACCTCCCTGGAAACACCATATATTTT.

This CDR3 is CASSLAAGWATDTQYF. CDR3 in DNA: TGCGCCAGCAGCTTGGCGGCGGGGTGGGCCACAGATACGCAGTATTTT. The chain uses TRBV5-1 and TRBJ2-3, with D possibly being TRBD2 (6 bases). The germline V gene encodes CDR1 SGHRS and CDR2 YFSETQ. The V gene lost 0 bases and the J gene lost 2 bases, with 13 bases spanning the gap. CDR3 length: 16 residues.

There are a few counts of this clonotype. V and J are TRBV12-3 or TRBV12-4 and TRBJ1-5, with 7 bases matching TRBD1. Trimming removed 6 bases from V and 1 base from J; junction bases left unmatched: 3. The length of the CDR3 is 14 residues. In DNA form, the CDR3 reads TGTGCCAGCAGGTCGGACAGGAGCAATCAGCCCCAGCATTTT. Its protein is CASRSDRSNQPQHF.

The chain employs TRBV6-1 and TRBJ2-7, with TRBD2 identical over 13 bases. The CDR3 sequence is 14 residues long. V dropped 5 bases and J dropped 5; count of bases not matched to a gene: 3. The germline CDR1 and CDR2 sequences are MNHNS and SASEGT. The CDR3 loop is CASSKGLAGDEQYF. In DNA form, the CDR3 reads TGTGCCAGCAGTAAAGGACTAGCGGGAGACGAGCAGTACTTC.

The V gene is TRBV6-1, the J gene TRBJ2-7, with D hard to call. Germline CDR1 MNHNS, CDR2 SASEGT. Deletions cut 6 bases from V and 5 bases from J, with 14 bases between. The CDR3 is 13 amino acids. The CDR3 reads CASRGIPSNEQYF. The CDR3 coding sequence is TGTGCCAGCAGGGGCATTCCCTCTAACGAGCAGTACTTC.

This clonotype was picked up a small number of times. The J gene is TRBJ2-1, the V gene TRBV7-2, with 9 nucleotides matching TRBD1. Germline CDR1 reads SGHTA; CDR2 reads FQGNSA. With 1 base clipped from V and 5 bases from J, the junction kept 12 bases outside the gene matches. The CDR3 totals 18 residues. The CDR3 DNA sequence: TGTGCCAGCAGCTTAGTATTTTCTGGGACAGGGAAGGACAATGAGCAGTTCTTC. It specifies CASSLVFSGTGKDNEQFF.

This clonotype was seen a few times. As DNA, the CDR3 is TGTGCCAGCAGCCATCGGACAGGAGGTAACTCCTACGAGCAGTACTTC. It encodes CASSHRTGGNSYEQYF. This chain connects TRBV7-9 to TRBJ2-7; 7 positions agree with TRBD1. The V and J ends lost 5 bases and 0 bases, in that order; junction bases with no gene match: 10. Germline CDR1 SEHNR, CDR2 FQNEAQ (reference sequence). The CDR3 length is 16 residues.

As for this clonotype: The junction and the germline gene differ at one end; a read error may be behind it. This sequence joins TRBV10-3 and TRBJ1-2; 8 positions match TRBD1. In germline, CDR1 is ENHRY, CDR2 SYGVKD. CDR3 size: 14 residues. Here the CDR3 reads CAIRQGAVNYGYTF. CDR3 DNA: TGTGCCATCAGGCAGGGGGCCGTTAACTACGGCTACACCTTC.

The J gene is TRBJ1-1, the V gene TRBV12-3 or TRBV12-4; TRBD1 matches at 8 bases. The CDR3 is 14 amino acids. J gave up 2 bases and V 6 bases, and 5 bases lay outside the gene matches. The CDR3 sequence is CASRLTGVNTEAFF. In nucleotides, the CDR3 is TGTGCCAGCAGGTTGACAGGGGTAAACACTGAAGCTTTCTTT.

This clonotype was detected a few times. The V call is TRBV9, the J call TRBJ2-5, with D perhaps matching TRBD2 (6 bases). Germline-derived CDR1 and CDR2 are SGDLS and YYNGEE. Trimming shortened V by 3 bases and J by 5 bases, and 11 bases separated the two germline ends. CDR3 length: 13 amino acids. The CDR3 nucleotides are TGTGCCAGCAGCGCGGGGGTCCTGGAGACCCAGTACTTC. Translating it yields CASSAGVLETQYF.

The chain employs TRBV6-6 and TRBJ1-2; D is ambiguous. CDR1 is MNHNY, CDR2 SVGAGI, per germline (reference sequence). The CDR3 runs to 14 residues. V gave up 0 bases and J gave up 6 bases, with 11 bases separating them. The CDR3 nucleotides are TGTGCCAGCAGTTACTCATCGGGATCTAATGGCTACACCTTC. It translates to CASSYSSGSNGYTF.

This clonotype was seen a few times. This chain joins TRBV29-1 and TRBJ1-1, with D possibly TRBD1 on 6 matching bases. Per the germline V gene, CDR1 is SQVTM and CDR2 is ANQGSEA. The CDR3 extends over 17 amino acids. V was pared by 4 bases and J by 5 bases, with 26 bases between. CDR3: CSVVFVQGPGLGTEAFF. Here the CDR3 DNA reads TGCAGCGTTGTTTTTGTTCAGGGGCCCGGTTTGGGGACTGAAGCTTTCTTT.

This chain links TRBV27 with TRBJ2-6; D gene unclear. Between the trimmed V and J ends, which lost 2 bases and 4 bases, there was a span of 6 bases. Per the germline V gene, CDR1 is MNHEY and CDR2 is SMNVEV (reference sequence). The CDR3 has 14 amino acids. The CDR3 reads CASSLAAGANVLTF. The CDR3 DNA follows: TGTGCCAGCAGTTTAGCAGCGGGGGCCAACGTCCTGACTTTC.

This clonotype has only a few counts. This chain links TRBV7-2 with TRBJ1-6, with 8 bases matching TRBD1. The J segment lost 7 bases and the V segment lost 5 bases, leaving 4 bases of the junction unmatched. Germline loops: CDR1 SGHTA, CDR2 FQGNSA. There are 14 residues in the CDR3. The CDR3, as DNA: TGTGCCAGCAGCACCCGGACAGGGAATTCACCCCTCCACTTT. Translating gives CASSTRTGNSPLHF.

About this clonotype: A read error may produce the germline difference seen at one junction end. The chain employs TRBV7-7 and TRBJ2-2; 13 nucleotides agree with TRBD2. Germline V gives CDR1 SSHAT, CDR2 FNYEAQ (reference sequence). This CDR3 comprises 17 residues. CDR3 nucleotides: TGTGCTAGCAGTCTCCGACTAGCGGGGGGACGCGCCGGGGAGCTGTTTTTT. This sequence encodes CASSLRLAGGRAGELFF.

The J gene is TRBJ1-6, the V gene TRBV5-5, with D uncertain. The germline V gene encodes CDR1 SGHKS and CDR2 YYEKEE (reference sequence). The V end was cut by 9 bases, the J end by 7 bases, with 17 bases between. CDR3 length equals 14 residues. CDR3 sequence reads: CATRRGTENSPLHF. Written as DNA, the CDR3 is TGTGCCACACGGCGTGGCACCGAAAATTCACCCCTCCACTTT. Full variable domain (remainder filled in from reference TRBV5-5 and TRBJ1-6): DAGVTQSPTHLIKTRGQQVTLRCSPISGHKSVSWYQQVLGQGPQFIFQYYEKEERGRGNFPDRFSARQFPNYSSELNVNALLLGDSALYLCATRRGTENSPLHFGNGTRLTVT.

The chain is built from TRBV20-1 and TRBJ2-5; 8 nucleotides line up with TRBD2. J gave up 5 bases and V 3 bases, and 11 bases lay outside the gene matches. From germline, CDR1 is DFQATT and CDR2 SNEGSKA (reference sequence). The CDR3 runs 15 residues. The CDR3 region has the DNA TGCAGTGCTAGCCTCTCCCTCCCTAGCGGGGAGACCCAGTACTTC. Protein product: CSASLSLPSGETQYF.

CDR3 sequence: CSVVGNYNEQFF. CDR3 in DNA: TGCAGCGTTGTGGGTAACTACAATGAGCAGTTCTTC. The chain uses TRBV29-1 and TRBJ2-1; D gene ambiguous. Trimming stripped 4 bases from V and 3 bases from J, with 7 bases between. CDR3 length: 12 residues. Germline assignment: CDR1 SQVTM and CDR2 ANQGSEA.

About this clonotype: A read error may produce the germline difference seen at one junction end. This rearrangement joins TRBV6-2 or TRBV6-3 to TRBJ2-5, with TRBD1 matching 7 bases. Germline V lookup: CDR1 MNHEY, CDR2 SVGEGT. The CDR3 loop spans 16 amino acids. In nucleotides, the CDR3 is TGTGCCAGCAGCCAGACGACAGGGCAGTTAGCGAATGAGCGGTTCTTC. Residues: CASSQTTGQLANERFF.

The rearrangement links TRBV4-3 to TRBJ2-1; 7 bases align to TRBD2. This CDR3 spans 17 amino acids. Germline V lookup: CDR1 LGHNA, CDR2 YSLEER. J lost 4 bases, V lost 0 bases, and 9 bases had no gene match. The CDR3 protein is CASSQDSPSGEYNEQFF. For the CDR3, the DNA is TGCGCCAGCAGCCAAGATTCACCCAGCGGGGAATACAATGAGCAGTTCTTC.

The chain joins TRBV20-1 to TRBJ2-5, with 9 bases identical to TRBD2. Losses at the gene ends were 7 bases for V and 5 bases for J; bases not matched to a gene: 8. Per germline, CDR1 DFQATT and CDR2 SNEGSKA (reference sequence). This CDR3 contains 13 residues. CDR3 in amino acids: CSVHSGGQETQYF. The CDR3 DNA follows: TGCAGTGTCCACAGCGGGGGGCAGGAGACCCAGTACTTC.

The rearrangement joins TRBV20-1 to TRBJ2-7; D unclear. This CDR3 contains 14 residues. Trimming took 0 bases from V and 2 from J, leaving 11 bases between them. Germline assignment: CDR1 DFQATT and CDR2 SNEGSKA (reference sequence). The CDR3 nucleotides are TGCAGTGCTAGAGATATAAGTTTAACCTACGAGCAGTACTTC. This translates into CSARDISLTYEQYF.

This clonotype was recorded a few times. The CDR3 DNA is TGCAGCTCCAACGGGCTAGCGGGGGGAGAGACCCAGTACTTC. This encodes CSSNGLAGGETQYF. The J gene is TRBJ2-5, the V gene TRBV29-1; 11 bases are a match to TRBD2. Germline values: CDR1 SQVTM, CDR2 ANQGSEA. The CDR3 extends over 14 amino acids. V was pared by 8 bases and J by 4 bases, with 9 bases of the junction left unmatched.

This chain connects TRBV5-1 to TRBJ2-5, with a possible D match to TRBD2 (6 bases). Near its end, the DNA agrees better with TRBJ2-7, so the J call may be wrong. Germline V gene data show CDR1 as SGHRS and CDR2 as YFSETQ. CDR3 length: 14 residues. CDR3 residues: CASSPQVGEDEQYF. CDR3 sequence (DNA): TGCGCCAGCAGCCCACAGGTTGGGGAGGACGAGCAGTACTTC.

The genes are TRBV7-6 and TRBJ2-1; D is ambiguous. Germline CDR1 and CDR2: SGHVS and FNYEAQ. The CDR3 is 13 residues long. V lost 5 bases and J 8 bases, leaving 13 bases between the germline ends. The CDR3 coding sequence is TGTGCCAGCAGCCCCCGGATAAGGGATGAGCAGTTCTTC. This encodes CASSPRIRDEQFF.

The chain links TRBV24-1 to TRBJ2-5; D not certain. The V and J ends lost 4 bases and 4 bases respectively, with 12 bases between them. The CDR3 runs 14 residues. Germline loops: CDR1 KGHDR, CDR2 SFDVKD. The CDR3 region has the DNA TGTGCCACCAGTGACCCCGGACGGGTAGAGACCCAGTACTTC. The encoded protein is CATSDPGRVETQYF.

This chain's CDR3 is CASSPSGPASYGYTF. CDR3 nucleotide sequence: TGTGCCAGCAGCCCTAGCGGGCCCGCTAGTTATGGCTACACCTTC. This chain connects TRBV7-9 to TRBJ1-2; no clear D. Germline-derived CDR1 and CDR2 are SEHNR and FQNEAQ (reference sequence). The CDR3 contains 15 residues. V was clipped by 5 bases and J by 5 bases, with 18 bases between them.

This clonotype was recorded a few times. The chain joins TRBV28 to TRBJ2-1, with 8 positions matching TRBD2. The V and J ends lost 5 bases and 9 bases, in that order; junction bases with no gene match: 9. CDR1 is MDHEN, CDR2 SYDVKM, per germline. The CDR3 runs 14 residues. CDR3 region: CASSLSGAGGEQFF. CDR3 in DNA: TGTGCCAGCAGTCTGAGTGGGGCGGGAGGTGAGCAGTTCTTC.